The rows below give T cell receptor beta chains drawn from one sample of a study of CXCR3-negative and CXCR3-positive naive CD8 T cells. Reanalyzing the 5' RACE reads, TCRdb keeps one entry per CDR3 protein, without DNA. This sample's clone table lists around 140,000 distinct CDR3 sequences. Sequencing was done on a sample of naive CXCR3- CD8+ T cells from blood. The receptors were gathered from a human donor in good health. Some clones in this sample may be carry-over from other donors' samples. CDR3s include the opening cysteine and the closing phenylalanine or tryptophan.

length: 15; J: TRBJ1-1; V: TRBV28; CDR3: CASSFQGELNTEAFF
length: 14; J: TRBJ2-1; V: TRBV7-2; CDR3: CASSETAAYNEQFF
length: 16; J: TRBJ2-6; V: TRBV7-8; CDR3: CASSLRNSDGANVLTF
length: 13; J: TRBJ2-1; V: TRBV23-1; CDR3: CASSHSEGVQQFF
length: 13; J: TRBJ1-2; V: TRBV12-3/TRBV12-4; CDR3: CASSLDGGEGYTF
length: 15; J: TRBJ2-1; V: TRBV28; CDR3: CASSTQGFVYNEQFF
length: 11; J: TRBJ1-2; V: TRBV29-1; CDR3: CSVLEGVGYTF
length: 14; J: TRBJ2-3; V: TRBV5-1; CDR3: CASSLVGVADTQYF
length: 14; J: TRBJ2-1; V: TRBV7-8; CDR3: CASSLGQGVNEQFF
length: 15; J: TRBJ2-7; V: TRBV28; CDR3: CASSRLAGDSYEQYF
length: 13; J: TRBJ1-2; V: TRBV20-1; CDR3: CSARDAKFYGYTF
length: 15; J: TRBJ2-7; V: TRBV5-5; CDR3: CASSPYQTGVYEQYF
length: 18; J: TRBJ2-2; V: TRBV7-6; CDR3: CASSLTHGGAENTGELFF
length: 14; J: TRBJ2-7; V: TRBV6-2/TRBV6-3; CDR3: CASSYEVAGGEQYF